This entry is about one TCR beta chain. The data are from a study of blood T cell repertoires in COVID-19. CDR3 length: 16 residues. V was clipped by 2 bases and J by 1 base, with 12 bases between them. CDR1 and CDR2 (germline): KGHSH, LQKENI. Using immunoSEQ multiplex PCR, the repertoire was profiled, and TCRdb retains in-frame clones only, with some absent. The data show about 200,000 clones, 86% seen once. The receptor was isolated from a man older than 75 with acute or convalescent COVID-19. Sequencing input: peripheral blood. This chain joins TRBV18 and TRBJ2-1; weak D call: TRBD2 (6 bases). CDR3 nucleotide sequence: TGTGCCAGCTCACCATTGGGCGGGGCTTCCTACAATGAGCAGTTCTTC. Protein sequence: CASSPLGGASYNEQFF.